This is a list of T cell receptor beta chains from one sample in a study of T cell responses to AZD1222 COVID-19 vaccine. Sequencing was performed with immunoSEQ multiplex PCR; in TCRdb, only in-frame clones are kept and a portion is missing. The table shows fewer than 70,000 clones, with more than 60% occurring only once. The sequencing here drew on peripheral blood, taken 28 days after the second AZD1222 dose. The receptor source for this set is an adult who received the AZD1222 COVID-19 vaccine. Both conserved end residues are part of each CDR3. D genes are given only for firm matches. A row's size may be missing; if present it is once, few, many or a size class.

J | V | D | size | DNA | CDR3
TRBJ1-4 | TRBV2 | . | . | TGTGCCAGCACAGGCCTTAAGGAAAAACTGTTTTTT | CASTGLKEKLFF
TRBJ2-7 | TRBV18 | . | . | TGTGCCAGCTCACTAAGGGGCGACTCGAGCTCCTACGAGCAGTACTTC | CASSLRGDSSSYEQYF
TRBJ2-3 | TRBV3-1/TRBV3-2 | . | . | TGTGCCAGCAGCCGTTTCACAGGGACAGATACGCAGTATTTT | CASSRFTGTDTQYF
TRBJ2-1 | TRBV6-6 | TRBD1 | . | TGTGCCAGCACCCAACAGGGGTCCTCCTACAATGAGCAGTTCTTC | CASTQQGSSYNEQFF
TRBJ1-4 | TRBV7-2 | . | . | TGTGCCAGCAGCCCGCGGGGAAGGGTAGATGAAAAACTGTTTTTT | CASSPRGRVDEKLFF
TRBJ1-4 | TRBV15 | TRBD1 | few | TGTGCCACCAGCAGAGCGACAGGGAGTGGTGAAAAACTGTTTTTT | CATSRATGSGEKLFF
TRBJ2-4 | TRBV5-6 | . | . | TGTGCCAGCGCGGACCTAGCCAAAAACATTCAGTACTTC | CASADLAKNIQYF
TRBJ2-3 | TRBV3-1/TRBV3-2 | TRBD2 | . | TGTGCCAGCAGCCAAGGGGAGGGGAGGACGCAGTATTTT | CASSQGEGRTQYF
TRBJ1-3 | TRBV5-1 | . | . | TGCGCCAGCAGGTTGAACAGGGAGTCTGGAAACACCATATATTTT | CASRLNRESGNTIYF
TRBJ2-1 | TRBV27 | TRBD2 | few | TGTGCCAGCAGCCGACTAGCGGGGGTGGTAGAGGAGCAGTTCTTC | CASSRLAGVVEEQFF
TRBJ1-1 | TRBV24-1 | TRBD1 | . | TGTGCCACCAGGTCGACAGGGGTGAACACTGAAGCTTTCTTT | CATRSTGVNTEAFF
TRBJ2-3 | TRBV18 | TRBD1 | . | TGTGCCAGCTCACCACGCCAGGGGGCACGAGATACGCAGTATTTT | CASSPRQGARDTQYF
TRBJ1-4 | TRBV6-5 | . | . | TGTGCCAGCAGCGTTCCGGAGGGTGAAAAACTGTTTTTT | CASSVPEGEKLFF
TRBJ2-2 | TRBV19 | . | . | TGTGCCAGTAGTATTTTCCCCGCGGCCACCGGGGAGCTGTTTTTT | CASSIFPAATGELFF
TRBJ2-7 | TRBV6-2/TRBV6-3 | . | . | TGTGCCAGCAGTGGGCAGGTTTCATCCTACGAGCAGTACTTC | CASSGQVSSYEQYF
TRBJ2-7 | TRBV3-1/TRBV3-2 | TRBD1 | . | TGTGCCAGCAGCCAAGGTCCAGGGGGCTACGAGCAGTACTTC | CASSQGPGGYEQYF
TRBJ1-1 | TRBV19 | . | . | TGTGCCAGTAGTGCACAGGTGAACACTGAAGCTTTCTTT | CASSAQVNTEAFF
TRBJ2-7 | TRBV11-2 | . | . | TGTGCCAGCAGCTTAGAACCCCGCGGCCACGAGCAGTACTTC | CASSLEPRGHEQYF